One and the same sample provided the 26 T cell receptor beta chains below, sequenced in a study of patients and donors after allogeneic stem cell transplantation. TCRdb independently ran MiXCR on the RT-PCR reads; one entry per CDR3 protein. The sample records 150,000 to 250,000 distinct CDR3 sequences, around two fifths being singletons. Sequencing was performed on blood, either unsorted or a sorted T cell fraction (not recorded which). The receptors originated from a human donor who was either an allogeneic HSCT recipient or a stem cell or donor lymphocyte infusion donor (not recorded which). It is not recorded whose cells these are; they may come from a transplant donor.

The rearrangement joins TRBV20-1 to TRBJ2-3, with 11 bases lining up with TRBD2. This CDR3 spans 16 amino acids. The germline CDR1 and CDR2 sequences are DFQATT and SNEGSKA (reference sequence). Trimming removed 3 bases from V and 0 bases from J; junction bases left unmatched: 5. The CDR3 DNA is TGCAGTGCTAGTGCTATAGCGGGAGGGAGCACAGATACGCAGTATTTT. Translating gives CSASAIAGGSTDTQYF.

This clonotype was picked up a small number of times. V and J are TRBV12-3 or TRBV12-4 and TRBJ1-2; D ambiguous. This CDR3 region has 16 residues. The germline V and J ends were trimmed by 5 bases and 3 bases, with 19 bases remaining between them. The chain's CDR3 is CASSNDIPRAYYGYTF. The CDR3 nucleotides are TGTGCCAGCAGTAACGACATTCCGAGGGCCTACTATGGCTACACCTTC.

The table lists this clonotype with a few counts. The gene calls are TRBV12-3 or TRBV12-4 and TRBJ2-7; TRBD1 might be the D (6 bases). V was cut by 6 bases and J by 2 bases, with 14 bases left in between. CDR3 size: 14 residues. CDR3: CASSPRQGPYEQYF. The DNA for the CDR3 is TGTGCCAGCAGCCCTCGGCAGGGGCCCTACGAGCAGTACTTC.

V and J are TRBV12-3 or TRBV12-4 and TRBJ1-2, with D unresolved. Trimming left V 5 bases short and J 9 bases short, with 13 bases between. The CDR3 runs to 12 residues. CDR3 nucleotides: TGTGCCAGCAGTCCTGAGGGTTTACGCTACACCTTC. It translates to CASSPEGLRYTF.

This rearrangement joins TRBV6-6 to TRBJ2-1; D might be TRBD2 (6 bases). The CDR3 runs 17 residues. Trimming shortened V by 0 bases and J by 7 bases, and 19 bases separated the two germline ends. The V gene's germline CDR1 is MNHNY and CDR2 SVGAGI (reference sequence). The CDR3 spells CASSYSILIAEGNEQFF. CDR3 nucleotide sequence: TGTGCCAGCAGTTACTCGATTTTGATTGCGGAGGGGAATGAGCAGTTCTTC.

This clonotype came up a few times. The genes are TRBV9 and TRBJ1-2; perhaps TRBD1 as D (5 bases). The CDR3 totals 14 residues. The germline V and J ends were trimmed by 4 bases and 4 bases, with 14 bases remaining between them. In germline, CDR1 is SGDLS, CDR2 YYNGEE. CDR3 sequence reads: CASSLSTAVYGYTF. In nucleotides, the CDR3 is TGTGCCAGCAGCCTCTCGACAGCCGTCTATGGCTACACCTTC.

The J gene is TRBJ1-1, the V gene TRBV2, with TRBD1 matching 7 bases. The CDR3 contains 14 residues. The germline V gene has CDR1 SNHLY and CDR2 FYNNEI. The V gene end was trimmed by 9 bases and the J gene end by 0 bases; junction bases not matched to a gene: 7. CDR3 residues: CARRQGFMNTEAFF. CDR3 DNA sequence: TGTGCCAGACGACAGGGCTTCATGAACACTGAAGCTTTCTTT.

This clonotype was seen more than once but under ten times. V is TRBV29-1 and J is TRBJ1-5, with D uncertain. V lost 4 bases and J 3 bases, leaving 10 bases between the germline ends. This CDR3 has 13 residues. In germline, CDR1 is SQVTM, CDR2 ANQGSEA. The CDR3 region has the DNA TGCAGCGTTGGGGAGACACTCAATCAGCCCCAGCATTTT. Translation gives CSVGETLNQPQHF.

The V and J genes are TRBV9 and TRBJ2-5, with 7 nucleotides matching TRBD1. From germline, CDR1 is SGDLS and CDR2 YYNGEE. The CDR3 totals 15 residues. Germline trimming cut 4 bases from V and 5 bases from J; bases unmatched to any gene: 11. CDR3: CASSPRDSLWETQYF. CDR3 nucleotide sequence: TGTGCCAGCAGCCCCAGGGACAGCCTTTGGGAGACCCAGTACTTC.

A few counts support this clonotype. The chain combines TRBV29-1 with TRBJ1-2; weak D call: TRBD1 (5 bases). V was cut by 3 bases and J by 8 bases, with 16 bases left in between. The CDR3 has 13 amino acids. CDR1 and CDR2 from the germline V gene are SQVTM and ANQGSEA. CDR3 in amino acids: CSVDAQGFRGYTF. In DNA, the CDR3 is TGCAGCGTTGATGCTCAGGGTTTCAGGGGCTACACCTTC.

A few counts support this clonotype. The CDR3 region has the DNA TGTGCCAGCAGCTTCACATTAGCGGGGCCGAACACCGGGGAGCTGTTTTTT. Protein: CASSFTLAGPNTGELFF. The chain carries TRBV9 and TRBJ2-2, with 8 bases aligning to TRBD2. J lost 0 bases, V lost 4 bases, and 8 bases had no gene match. Germline assignment: CDR1 SGDLS and CDR2 YYNGEE. The CDR3 contains 17 residues.

This clonotype was observed a few times. This chain links TRBV4-3 with TRBJ2-7; no definite D call. The CDR3 totals 13 residues. Trimming removed 2 bases at V and 3 bases at J, with 8 bases between. Germline lookup yields CDR1 LGHNA and CDR2 YSLEER. CDR3 protein: CASSQWAGYEQYF. The DNA of the CDR3 is TGCGCCAGCAGCCAATGGGCAGGCTACGAGCAGTACTTC.

The chain combines TRBV7-8 with TRBJ2-3; perhaps D is TRBD1 or TRBD2 (6 bases each). CDR3 length: 12 amino acids. With 5 bases removed from V and 6 bases from J, the gap between germline ends came to 9 bases. The germline CDR1 and CDR2 sequences are SGHVS and FQNEAQ. The CDR3 here is CASSRGGDTQYF. In DNA form, the CDR3 reads TGTGCCAGCAGCCGAGGGGGGGATACGCAGTATTTT.

This clonotype was observed at least ten times. The chain employs TRBV12-3 or TRBV12-4 and TRBJ1-5; the match to TRBD1 covers 9 bases. There are 12 residues in the CDR3. J was trimmed by 6 bases and V by 8 bases; bases with no gene match: 2. Written as DNA, the CDR3 is TGTGCCAGCGGACAGGGGAGTCAGCCCCAGCATTTT. It encodes CASGQGSQPQHF.

This sequence joins TRBV4-2 and TRBJ2-3; 12 bases are a match to TRBD2. Per germline, CDR1 LGHNA and CDR2 YNFKEQ. The CDR3 loop spans 19 amino acids. V lost 5 bases, J lost 3 bases, and 15 bases stayed unmatched. The CDR3 nucleotides are TGTGCCAGCAGCGGCGCTGAGGCTAGCGGGAGGGCCCGGACAGATACGCAGTATTTT. Amino acid sequence: CASSGAEASGRARTDTQYF.

This sequence joins TRBV6-5 and TRBJ2-1; 12 bases map to TRBD2. V lost 4 bases, J lost 10 bases, and 14 bases stayed unmatched. Germline V CDR1 and CDR2: MNHEY, SVGAGI. The CDR3 length is 17 residues. CDR3 amino acids: CASSSFLGLAGLREQFF. Written as DNA, the CDR3 is TGTGCCAGCAGTTCTTTCCTTGGACTAGCGGGACTGCGGGAGCAGTTCTTC.

At least ten counts were recorded for this clonotype. This chain connects TRBV20-1 to TRBJ1-1, with D perhaps TRBD1 (6 bases). V gave up 3 bases and J gave up 4 bases, with 12 bases separating them. Germline V gene sequence: CDR1 DFQATT, CDR2 SNEGSKA (reference sequence). The CDR3 is 13 amino acids. CDR3 bases: TGCAGTGCTAGGGGGGAGGGGGGCACTGAAGCTTTCTTT. Translating gives CSARGEGGTEAFF.

The chain carries TRBV27 and TRBJ2-4, with D perhaps matching TRBD2 (6 bases). CDR3 length: 15 residues. The germline V gene encodes CDR1 MNHEY and CDR2 SMNVEV (reference sequence). V was cut by 3 bases and J by 3 bases, with 12 bases left in between. The chain's CDR3 is CASSFLTRDKNIQYF. The CDR3, as DNA: TGTGCCAGCAGTTTCCTGACTAGAGACAAAAACATTCAGTACTTC.

The chain links TRBV7-9 to TRBJ1-1, with D unclear. The germline V gene encodes CDR1 SEHNR and CDR2 FQNEAQ (reference sequence). CDR3 length: 15 amino acids. The germline V and J ends were trimmed by 5 bases and 4 bases, with 17 bases remaining between them. The CDR3 DNA is TGTGCCAGCAGCAATCCCACCGCCATCGGCACTGAAGCTTTCTTT. Amino acids: CASSNPTAIGTEAFF.

The chain couples TRBV7-9 to TRBJ1-1; D is unclear. Trimming took off 1 base at V and 7 bases at J, with 10 bases between the two ends. Germline-derived CDR1 and CDR2 are SEHNR and FQNEAQ (reference sequence). This CDR3 is built from 13 residues. This CDR3 is CASSLVNIGEAFF. CDR3 DNA sequence: TGTGCCAGCAGCTTAGTCAATATCGGTGAAGCTTTCTTT. Filled out from reference TRBV7-9 and TRBJ1-1, the complete variable domain reads DTGVSQNPRHKITKRGQNVTFRCDPISEHNRLYWYRQTLGQGPEFLTYFQNEAQLEKSRLLSDRFSAERPKGSFSTLEIQRTEQGDSAMYLCASSLVNIGEAFFGQGTRLTVV.

The gene calls are TRBV27 and TRBJ2-2; no reliable D call. This CDR3 comprises 14 residues. Germline CDR1 and CDR2: MNHEY and SMNVEV (reference sequence). V shed 5 bases and J shed 0 bases, with 7 bases lying between them. The CDR3 reads CASSTSANTGELFF. The CDR3 nucleotides read TGTGCCAGCAGTACCTCAGCGAACACCGGGGAGCTGTTTTTT.

The gene calls are TRBV28 and TRBJ2-1, with 8 bases identical to TRBD2. This CDR3 contains 13 residues. Looked up from germline, CDR1 is MDHEN and CDR2 is SYDVKM. Unmatched junction bases numbered 4, after V lost 2 bases and J lost 10 bases. The CDR3 DNA follows: TGTGCCAGCAGTTTAAAAGCGGGAGACGAGCAGTTCTTC. Amino acid sequence: CASSLKAGDEQFF.

V and J are TRBV12-3 or TRBV12-4 and TRBJ2-3, with 12 nucleotides matching TRBD2. This CDR3 spans 15 amino acids. V lost 5 bases to trimming and J lost 4 bases; unmatched junction nucleotides: 4. The CDR3 protein is CASSATSGSADTQYF. Here the CDR3 DNA reads TGTGCCAGCAGTGCGACTAGCGGGAGTGCAGATACGCAGTATTTT.

The chain joins TRBV6-9 to TRBJ1-4; D ambiguous. There are 16 residues in the CDR3. V was clipped by 4 bases and J by 8 bases, with 20 bases between them. Germline CDR1 is MNHGY and CDR2 is SVAAGI. DNA for the CDR3: TGTGCCAGCAGTTGCCCCCGACCGGGAGAAAAGGAAAAACTGTTTTTT. Encoded protein: CASSCPRPGEKEKLFF.

This clonotype was detected once. The chain combines TRBV12-3 or TRBV12-4 with TRBJ2-5, with D unclear. Trimming pared 6 bases from V and 3 bases from J, leaving 11 bases between. This CDR3 has 13 amino acids. In DNA form, the CDR3 reads TGTGCCAGCAGGTCCTCAGGTGAAGAGACCCAGTACTTC. Protein: CASRSSGEETQYF.

This clonotype was seen more than once but under ten times. The chain has TRBV6-6 and TRBJ1-1; D might be TRBD1 (5 bases). Trimming stripped 3 bases from V and 4 bases from J, with 12 bases between. There are 14 residues in the CDR3. CDR1 is MNHNY, CDR2 SVGAGI, per germline (reference sequence). The CDR3, as DNA: TGTGCCAGCAGTTATAGGGGCTTGGGCACTGAAGCTTTCTTT. It specifies CASSYRGLGTEAFF.